This T cell receptor beta chain originates from a study of blood T cell repertoires in COVID-19. Across the whole study: Sites across the United States, Italy and Spain contributed samples from acute and convalescent COVID-19. From T cells, B-cell-depleted T cells, or PBMCs came the material, which was cDNA or gDNA.

J gave up 11 bases and V 7 bases, and 10 bases lay outside the gene matches. Looked up from germline, CDR1 is SNHLY and CDR2 is FYNNEI. The CDR3 sequence is 13 residues long. Original methodology: Amplified reference gene primers provided the basis for estimating nucleated cell counts. Clones were sequenced by immunoSEQ multiplex PCR, and TCRdb holds only the in-frame ones, with some missing. D and trimming were read from the DNA, whereas the V and J calls and clone size are those reported in that table. The repertoire holds some 160,000 clones, around 86% seen once, with over 10% in the top ten. Sequencing was performed on peripheral blood. This chain links TRBV2 with TRBJ2-1, with 8 bases identical to TRBD1. This TCR derives from a man between 65 and 79 years old who had recovered from COVID-19. The CDR3 protein is CASMGQDPMKQFF. CDR3 bases: TGTGCCAGCATGGGACAGGATCCCATGAAGCAGTTCTTC.